This T cell receptor beta chain was captured in a study of T cell responses to AZD1222 COVID-19 vaccine. Points on this clone: Its antigen is undetermined.

Germline assignment: CDR1 MNHEY and CDR2 SVGEGT. With 6 bases clipped from V and 5 bases from J, the junction kept 7 bases outside the gene matches. The CDR3 contains 15 residues. Study-level results: Just a handful of AZD1222 recipients tested seropositive at baseline.

Using immunoSEQ multiplex PCR, the repertoire was profiled, and TCRdb retains in-frame clones only, with some absent. The profile covers nearly 110,000 clones, with around nine tenths appearing a single time and roughly 5.6% taken by the ten largest. This rearrangement joins TRBV6-2 or TRBV6-3 to TRBJ1-6; 7 bases are a match to TRBD1. This receptor was obtained from an adult who received the AZD1222 COVID-19 vaccine. The source material was peripheral blood, sampled 28 days after the second AZD1222 dose. Written as DNA, the CDR3 is TGTGCCAGCAGCCTAGTGGGACAGCATAATTCACCCCTCCACTTT. It yields the protein CASSLVGQHNSPLHF.